A selection of T cell receptor beta chains follows, all from one sample in a study of OX40 agonist ivuxolimab in advanced cancers. Repertoires were generated with immunoSEQ multiplex PCR, while TCRdb's copy carries only in-frame clones and drops some. Among around 74,000 clones listed, less than 85% were seen once. Sample: CD4+ or CD8+ T cells sorted from blood, taken in a trial of the OX40 agonist ivuxolimab. These receptor sequences come from an adult with an advanced solid tumor such as melanoma, head and neck, liver or kidney cancer. The CDR3 runs from the conserved cysteine through the conserved F or W. A D gene is named only where the DNA matches it firmly. The listing skips clone size in some rows; elsewhere it reads once, few, many or a size class.

J gene: TRBJ2-1
clone size: NA
V gene: TRBV6-5
D gene: NA
CDR3 DNA: TGTGCCAGCAGCAGTTGGAATGAGCAGTTCTTC
CDR3 protein: CASSSWNEQFF

J gene: TRBJ2-7
clone size: once
V gene: TRBV5-4
D gene: NA
CDR3 DNA: TGTGCCAGCTGGAACATAGGACTTAACTACGAGCAGTACTTC
CDR3 protein: CASWNIGLNYEQYF

J gene: TRBJ1-1
clone size: once
V gene: TRBV27
D gene: TRBD1
CDR3 DNA: TGTGCCAGCAGTTTATTTAGAGGGGGCGGCACTGAAGCTTTCTTT
CDR3 protein: CASSLFRGGGTEAFF

J gene: TRBJ1-4
clone size: NA
V gene: TRBV5-5
D gene: TRBD1
CDR3 DNA: TGTGCCAGCAGCCTCGACAGGGGGAAACTGTTTTTT
CDR3 protein: CASSLDRGKLFF

J gene: TRBJ1-2
clone size: NA
V gene: TRBV28
D gene: NA
CDR3 DNA: TGTGCCAGCCAACGGAACTGGGGGGGAAGGTATGGCTACACCTTC
CDR3 protein: CASQRNWGGRYGYTF

J gene: TRBJ2-3
clone size: NA
V gene: TRBV5-4
D gene: TRBD2
CDR3 DNA: TGTGCCAGCAGCTCCGGACTAGCGGGGGTTAGAGATACGCAGTATTTT
CDR3 protein: CASSSGLAGVRDTQYF

J gene: TRBJ2-7
clone size: NA
V gene: TRBV4-3
D gene: TRBD1
CDR3 DNA: TGCGCCAGCAGCCAAGCGGCGGGACAGGGAACCTACGAGCAGTACTTC
CDR3 protein: CASSQAAGQGTYEQYF

J gene: TRBJ2-1
clone size: few
V gene: TRBV11-2
D gene: NA
CDR3 DNA: TGTGCCAGCAGTGATCGGGCGGGCGGAAACAATGAGCAGTTCTTC
CDR3 protein: CASSDRAGGNNEQFF

J gene: TRBJ2-1
clone size: NA
V gene: TRBV7-9
D gene: TRBD2
CDR3 DNA: TGTGCCAGCAGAACTAGGACTAGCGGGAACAATGAGCAGTTCTTC
CDR3 protein: CASRTRTSGNNEQFF

J gene: TRBJ2-3
clone size: NA
V gene: TRBV19
D gene: NA
CDR3 DNA: TGTGCCAGTAGCGGGACCACCACTCTCACAGATACGCAGTATTTT
CDR3 protein: CASSGTTTLTDTQYF

J gene: TRBJ1-5
clone size: few
V gene: TRBV4-1
D gene: NA
CDR3 DNA: TGCGCCAGCAGCCAAGAGGGGATCAGCATGGGCAATCAGCCCCAGCATTTT
CDR3 protein: CASSQEGISMGNQPQHF

J gene: TRBJ1-4
clone size: NA
V gene: TRBV6-6
D gene: NA
CDR3 DNA: TGTGCCAGCAGTTCCCGGGGGGAAAAACTGTTTTTT
CDR3 protein: CASSSRGEKLFF

J gene: TRBJ2-5
clone size: NA
V gene: TRBV28
D gene: NA
CDR3 DNA: TGTGCCAGCAGTTTCCTCGGGACTGACCAAGAGACCCAGTACTTC
CDR3 protein: CASSFLGTDQETQYF

J gene: TRBJ2-3
clone size: NA
V gene: TRBV5-1
D gene: TRBD2
CDR3 DNA: TGCGCCAGCAGCTTCCCCTCCCTAGCGGGAGTGACAGATACGCAGTATTTT
CDR3 protein: CASSFPSLAGVTDTQYF

J gene: TRBJ1-5
clone size: NA
V gene: TRBV4-3
D gene: NA
CDR3 DNA: TGCGCCAGCAGCCAAGGGAGACAGAGCAATCAGCCCCAGCATTTT
CDR3 protein: CASSQGRQSNQPQHF

J gene: TRBJ2-3
clone size: NA
V gene: TRBV18
D gene: TRBD1
CDR3 DNA: TGTGCCAGCTCACTATCGGGACAGGGGACAGATACGCAGTATTTT
CDR3 protein: CASSLSGQGTDTQYF

J gene: TRBJ2-5
clone size: NA
V gene: TRBV6-5
D gene: NA
CDR3 DNA: TGTGCCAGCAGGGCCCCAGGGCGGCAAGAGACCCAGTACTTC
CDR3 protein: CASRAPGRQETQYF